This T cell receptor beta chain was sequenced for a study of PD-1 blockade in classical Hodgkin lymphoma. The CDR3 sequence is 14 residues long. CDR1 is LNHDA, CDR2 SQIVND, per germline (reference sequence). The junction had 14 bases not matched to a gene; V was cut back by 9 bases and J by 9 bases. Sample time point: cycle 4 day 1 (C4D1), after 5 to 7 weeks of nivolumab. Each of the patients experienced relapse following autologous stem cell transplantation, and their brentuximab vedotin exposure differed. Sequencing was performed with immunoSEQ multiplex PCR; in TCRdb, only in-frame clones are kept and a portion is missing. The table lists 100,000 or so clones, 89% of them singletons.

The receptor was isolated from a human donor with classical Hodgkin lymphoma. Source: peripheral blood mononuclear cells (PBMCs), taken before the fourth cycle of nivolumab. This rearrangement joins TRBV19 to TRBJ1-2, with 9 bases lining up with TRBD1. The chain's CDR3 is CASGTGTGTLSYTF. Written as DNA, the CDR3 is TGTGCCAGCGGAACCGGGACAGGGACATTGAGCTACACCTTC.